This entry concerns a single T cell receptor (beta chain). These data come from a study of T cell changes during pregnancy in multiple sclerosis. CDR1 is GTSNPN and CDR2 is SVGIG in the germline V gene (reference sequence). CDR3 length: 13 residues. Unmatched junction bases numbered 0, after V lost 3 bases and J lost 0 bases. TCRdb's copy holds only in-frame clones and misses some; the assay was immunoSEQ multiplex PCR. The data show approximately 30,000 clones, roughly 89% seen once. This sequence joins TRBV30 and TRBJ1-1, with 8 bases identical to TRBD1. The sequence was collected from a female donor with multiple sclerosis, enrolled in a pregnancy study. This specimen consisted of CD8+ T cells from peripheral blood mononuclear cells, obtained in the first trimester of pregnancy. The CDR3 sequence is CAWRGQVNTEAFF. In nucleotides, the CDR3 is TGTGCCTGGAGGGGACAGGTGAACACTGAAGCTTTCTTT.